The clone carrying this T cell receptor (beta chain) appeared once. Its antigen remains unknown. The germline V gene encodes CDR1 LGHNT and CDR2 FRNRAP. This CDR3 has 13 amino acids. The germline V and J ends were trimmed by 6 bases and 2 bases, with 10 bases remaining between them. The sample belongs to a study of shared clonotypes between healthy human individuals. Regarding the study as a whole: The small donor group covered limited genetic and exposure diversity.

The repertoire was sequenced with immunoSEQ multiplex PCR; TCRdb's copy has only in-frame clones and lacks some. The sample contains about 1.1 million clones, about 72% of which appear only once. Participating donors were healthy, HIV-negative adults free of recent acute infections or vaccinations. The clonotype originates from a man aged 18-30 years in good health. Some clones in this sample may be carry-over from other donors' samples. V and J are TRBV12-5 and TRBJ2-5; D ambiguous. Material for sequencing was memory CD4+ T cells from PBMCs. The subset is: CD45RA-negative fraction. For the CDR3, the DNA is TGTGCTAGTGGGGTGGGCCAACAAGAGACCCAGTACTTC. Protein: CASGVGQQETQYF.